The source of this TCR beta chain is a study of shared clonotypes between healthy human individuals. The donors were all Caucasian adults (living in Nashville, Tennessee). To note about this clone: Its target is unknown. In the same sample, other DNA sequences code for this CDR3.

The study, taken as a whole, reports: It was the non-shared clonotypes that had lower generation probabilities than clonotypes shared by all four donors. The study found about 5% of naive CD4 clonotypes shared across a handful of donors.

For sorted subsets, approximately 200 ng DNA per replicate equaled 30,000 or so T cell genomes. Some clones are missing from TCRdb's copy, which holds only in-frame ones; the method was immunoSEQ multiplex PCR. The table records fewer than 1.8 million clones, approximately 98.5% of them present only once. Input material: naive CD4+ T cells sorted from blood. Described subset: CD45RA+ positively selected. The TCR originated in a man aged 25 to 45 in good health.

Written as DNA, the CDR3 is TGTGCCAGCAGTTTGGAGGGGAACACTGAAGCTTTCTTT. Its translation: CASSLEGNTEAFF. This chain uses TRBV27 with TRBJ1-1; D call uncertain. The CDR3 is 13 amino acids. V lost 3 bases to trimming and J lost 1 base, with 6 bases between them. Germline V lookup: CDR1 MNHEY, CDR2 SMNVEV (reference sequence).